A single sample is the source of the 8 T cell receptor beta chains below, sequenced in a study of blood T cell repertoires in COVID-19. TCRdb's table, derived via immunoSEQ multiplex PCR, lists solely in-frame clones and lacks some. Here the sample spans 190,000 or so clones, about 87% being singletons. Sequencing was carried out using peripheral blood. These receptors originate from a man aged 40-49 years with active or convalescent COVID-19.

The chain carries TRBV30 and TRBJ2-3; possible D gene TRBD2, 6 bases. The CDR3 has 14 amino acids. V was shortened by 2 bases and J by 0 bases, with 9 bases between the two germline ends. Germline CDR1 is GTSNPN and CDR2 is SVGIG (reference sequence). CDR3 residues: CAWSIGTSTDTQYF. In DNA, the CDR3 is TGTGCCTGGAGTATCGGGACTAGCACAGATACGCAGTATTTT.

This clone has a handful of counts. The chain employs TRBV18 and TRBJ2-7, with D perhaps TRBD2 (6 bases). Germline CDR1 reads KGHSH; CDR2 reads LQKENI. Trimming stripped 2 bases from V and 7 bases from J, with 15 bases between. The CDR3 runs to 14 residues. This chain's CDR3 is CASSPGTSSKEQYF. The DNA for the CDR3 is TGTGCCAGCTCACCAGGGACTTCTAGTAAGGAGCAGTACTTC.

This CDR3 reads CASKSGSGNTIYF. CDR3 sequence (DNA): TGTGCCAGCAAATCGGGGTCTGGAAACACCATATATTTT. The chain recombines TRBV7-9 with TRBJ1-3; D ambiguous. CDR3 length: 13 residues. V was pared by 7 bases and J by 1 base, with 8 bases between. Germline CDR1 SEHNR, CDR2 FQNEAQ (reference sequence).

CDR3: CASSRRQGRGQPQHF. In nucleotides, the CDR3 is TGTGCCAGCAGCCGCCGACAGGGGCGCGGTCAGCCCCAGCATTTT. The chain couples TRBV11-3 to TRBJ1-5; the match to TRBD1 covers 8 bases. Germline-derived CDR1 and CDR2 are SGHNT and YENEEA. The CDR3 sequence is 15 residues long. Losses at the gene ends were 5 bases for V and 6 bases for J; bases not matched to a gene: 9.

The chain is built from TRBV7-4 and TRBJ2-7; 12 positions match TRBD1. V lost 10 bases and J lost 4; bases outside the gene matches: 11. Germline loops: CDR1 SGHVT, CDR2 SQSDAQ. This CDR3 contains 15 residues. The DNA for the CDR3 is TGTGCCATTGAAGTCCGGGACAGGGGGCCATACGAGCAGTACTTC. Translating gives CAIEVRDRGPYEQYF. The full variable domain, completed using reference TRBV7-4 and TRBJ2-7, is GAGVSQSPRYKVAKRGRDVALRCDSISGHVTLYWYRQTLGQGSEVLTYSQSDAQRDKSGRPSGRFSAERPERSVSTLKIQRTEQGDSAVYLCAIEVRDRGPYEQYFGPGTRLTVT.

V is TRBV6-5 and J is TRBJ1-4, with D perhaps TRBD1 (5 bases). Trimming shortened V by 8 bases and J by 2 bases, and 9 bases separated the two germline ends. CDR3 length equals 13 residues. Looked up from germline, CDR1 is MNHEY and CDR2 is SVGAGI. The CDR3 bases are TGTGCCAGCCAACAGGTCACTAATGAAAAACTGTTTTTT. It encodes CASQQVTNEKLFF.

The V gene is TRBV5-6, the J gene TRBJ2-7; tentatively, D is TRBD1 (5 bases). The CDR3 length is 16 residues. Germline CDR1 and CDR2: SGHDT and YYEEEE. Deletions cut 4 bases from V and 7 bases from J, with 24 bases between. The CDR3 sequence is CASSPTVRTRMGEQYF. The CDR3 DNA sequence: TGTGCCAGCAGCCCGACGGTGAGGACACGTATGGGGGAGCAGTACTTC.

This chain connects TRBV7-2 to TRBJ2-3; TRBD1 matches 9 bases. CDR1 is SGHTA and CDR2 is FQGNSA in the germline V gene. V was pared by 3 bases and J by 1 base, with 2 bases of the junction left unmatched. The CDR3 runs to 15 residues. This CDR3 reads CASSLGQGGTDTQYF. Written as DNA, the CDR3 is TGTGCCAGCAGCTTGGGACAGGGCGGCACAGATACGCAGTATTTT.